The 15 T cell receptor beta chains given below trace back to one sample, sequenced in a study of CD8 T cells in ankylosing spondylitis. General study results and limits: Seemingly characteristic of ankylosing spondylitis blood was a TCR beta motif consisting of about 8 highly homologous variants.

TCRdb recomputed calls from the 5' RACE reads with MiXCR, one row per CDR3 protein. The repertoire includes fewer than 550,000 distinct CDR3 sequences, about 5.4% of them detected once, and around 3.5% sits in the top ten. No antigens are known for them. Material: blood, either unsorted or a sorted T cell fraction (not recorded which). Receptor source: a male donor with ankylosing spondylitis.

This clonotype was seen repeatedly, ten times or more. The chain links TRBV7-9 to TRBJ2-1; D call uncertain. This CDR3 is built from 11 residues. V lost 3 bases to trimming and J lost 9 bases, with 6 bases between them. Germline values: CDR1 SEHNR, CDR2 FQNEAQ (reference sequence). CDR3 sequence: CASSFGFEQFF. The CDR3 region has the DNA TGTGCCAGCAGCTTCGGCTTTGAGCAGTTCTTC.

There are many counts of this clonotype. The chain joins TRBV27 to TRBJ2-3; no clear D. Germline CDR1 reads MNHEY; CDR2 reads SMNVEV (reference sequence). This CDR3 contains 15 residues. V lost 2 bases, J lost 3 bases, and 12 bases lay in between. CDR3 nucleotide sequence: TGTGCCAGCAGTTTAAAATGGAGTGGGACAGATACGCAGTATTTT. It is translated as CASSLKWSGTDTQYF.

This clonotype has at least ten counts. The chain combines TRBV4-3 with TRBJ2-1; a weak D match, TRBD2 (5 bases). Per germline, CDR1 LGHNA and CDR2 YSLEER. The CDR3 runs 14 residues. Trimming took 1 base from V and 6 from J, leaving 10 bases between them. The CDR3 sequence: CASSQVKRFNEQFF. CDR3 in DNA: TGCGCCAGCAGCCAAGTTAAGCGGTTCAATGAGCAGTTCTTC.

The chain is built from TRBV2 and TRBJ2-1, with 15 bases matching TRBD2. Germline CDR1 SNHLY, CDR2 FYNNEI. This CDR3 comprises 19 residues. Unmatched junction bases numbered 14, after V lost 8 bases and J lost 3 bases. The CDR3 reads CASCLAGTSGRPDYNEQFF. DNA for the CDR3: TGTGCCAGCTGTTTAGCCGGGACTAGCGGGAGGCCGGACTACAATGAGCAGTTCTTC.

The sample holds many counts of this clonotype. The chain recombines TRBV7-9 with TRBJ1-5; D ambiguous. Trimming left V 1 base short and J 0 bases short, with 7 bases between. The CDR3 is made up of 15 amino acids. Germline CDR1 SEHNR, CDR2 FQNEAQ (reference sequence). The CDR3 sequence: CASSLGQVSNQPQHF. CDR3 DNA: TGTGCCAGCAGCTTAGGGCAAGTTAGCAATCAGCCCCAGCATTTT.

This clonotype was observed a handful of times. The genes are TRBV7-9 and TRBJ2-5, with D tentatively TRBD1 (5 bases). Germline V lookup: CDR1 SEHNR, CDR2 FQNEAQ (reference sequence). The V end was cut by 5 bases, the J end by 1 base, with 14 bases between. CDR3 size: 15 residues. CDR3 amino acids: CASSPGRGAQETQYF. DNA for the CDR3: TGTGCCAGCAGCCCAGGGCGAGGCGCCCAAGAGACCCAGTACTTC.

V is TRBV10-1 and J is TRBJ2-2; 7 nucleotides align to TRBD1. The CDR3 has 16 amino acids. Germline V gives CDR1 WNHNN, CDR2 SYGVQD (reference sequence). Unmatched junction bases numbered 12, after V lost 6 bases and J lost 5 bases. CDR3 amino acids: CASRPGDRSNTGELFF. In nucleotides, the CDR3 is TGCGCCAGCAGGCCCGGGGACAGAAGTAATACCGGGGAGCTGTTTTTT.

About this clonotype itself: This may arise from a read error, as a much more abundant clone is one base away. The chain couples TRBV12-3 or TRBV12-4 to TRBJ2-2; TRBD1 matches 7 bases. CDR3 length: 15 amino acids. CDR3 sequence reads: CDSSRDSEGLGELFF. Written as DNA, the CDR3 is TGTGACAGCAGTCGGGACAGTGAAGGTCTCGGGGAGCTGTTTTTT.

This clonotype was detected many times. This chain links TRBV6-1 with TRBJ2-1; 11 nucleotides line up with TRBD2. Trimming cost V 6 bases and J 8 bases; bases outside gene matches: 12. Germline lookup yields CDR1 MNHNS and CDR2 SASEGT. This CDR3 has 16 amino acids. CDR3 protein: CASRSTLAGVLHEQFF. The CDR3 DNA reads as TGTGCCAGCAGGAGCACACTAGCGGGAGTACTGCATGAGCAGTTCTTC.

In this sample, this clonotype turned up many times. The chain carries TRBV5-1 and TRBJ1-3; D not certain. The CDR3 has 13 amino acids. Trimming stripped 2 bases from V and 5 bases from J, with 8 bases between. CDR1 and CDR2 from the germline V gene are SGHRS and YFSETQ. The CDR3 protein is CASSLEYRNTIYF. In DNA form, the CDR3 reads TGCGCCAGCAGCTTAGAATACCGAAACACCATATATTTT. Combining the CDR3 with reference TRBV5-1 and TRBJ1-3 gives the whole variable domain KAGVTQTPRYLIKTRGQQVTLSCSPISGHRSVSWYQQTPGQGLQFLFEYFSETQRNKGNFPGRFSGRQFSNSRSEMNVSTLELGDSALYLCASSLEYRNTIYFGEGSWLTVV.

This clonotype was counted many times. This chain connects TRBV20-1 to TRBJ1-5; D may be TRBD1 (6 bases). The CDR3 consists of 12 residues. Looked up from germline, CDR1 is DFQATT and CDR2 is SNEGSKA (reference sequence). Between the trimmed V and J ends, which lost 6 bases and 6 bases, there was a span of 12 bases. CDR3 nucleotides: TGCAGTGCCGAGGCAGGGGTTCAGCCCCAGCATTTT. This encodes CSAEAGVQPQHF.

This clonotype occurred many times. The chain is built from TRBV7-2 and TRBJ2-3; D uncertain. Germline CDR1 reads SGHTA; CDR2 reads FQGNSA. V lost 1 base to trimming and J lost 2 bases, with 10 bases between them. This CDR3 is 15 amino acids long. CDR3 coding DNA: TGTGCCAGCAGCTTAGTGAGAGAAACCACAGATACGCAGTATTTT. Translated, it gives CASSLVRETTDTQYF.

This clonotype came up a few times. V usage is TRBV6-1 and J usage is TRBJ1-2, with D hard to call. V gave up 5 bases and J gave up 7 bases, with 11 bases separating them. CDR3 size: 12 residues. The germline V gene encodes CDR1 MNHNS and CDR2 SASEGT. The CDR3 nucleotides are TGTGCCAGCAGTTTAGAAAAGGGTGGCTACACCTTC. This codes for CASSLEKGGYTF.

This clonotype was picked up many times. The chain carries TRBV7-3 and TRBJ2-4; D not resolved. Between the trimmed V and J ends, which lost 1 base and 8 bases, there was a span of 12 bases. Germline assignment: CDR1 SGHTA and CDR2 FQGTGA. The CDR3 loop spans 14 amino acids. CDR3 in amino acids: CASSLSGNLDIQYF. CDR3 bases: TGTGCCAGCAGCTTAAGTGGCAACCTGGACATTCAGTACTTC.

This clonotype appeared many times. The DNA for the CDR3 is TGTGCCAGCAGCCCATACCATAAGCGGGAATACAATGAGCAGTTCTTC. Residues: CASSPYHKREYNEQFF. The rearrangement joins TRBV6-4 to TRBJ2-1; 7 bases are a match to TRBD2. CDR3 length: 16 residues. V shed 6 bases, J shed 4 bases, and the junction held 12 bases outside the gene matches. The germline gives CDR1 MRHNA, CDR2 SNTAGT.